A single sample gave rise to the 17 T cell receptor beta chains below, sequenced in a study of T-cell memory formation after mild COVID-19. TCRdb recomputed calls from the 5' RACE reads with MiXCR, one row per CDR3 protein. This sample has under 350,000 distinct CDR3 sequences, with 15% to 20% found just once. The sequencing sample was made of PBMCs or a T cell subset sorted from them (not recorded which). The origin of the receptors is a man younger than 35 who had mild COVID-19 (a few samples of this study predate the infection). Cell type and time point are not known.

The V and J genes are TRBV27 and TRBJ2-7; possible D gene TRBD1, 6 bases. From germline, CDR1 is MNHEY and CDR2 SMNVEV (reference sequence). V was shortened by 11 bases and J by 3 bases, with 14 bases between the two germline ends. CDR3 length equals 12 residues. The CDR3 DNA sequence: TGTGCCTCGCAGGGGCCGGGCTACGAGCAGTACGTC. Protein: CASQGPGYEQYV.

A few counts support this clonotype. This chain connects TRBV6-6 to TRBJ2-7, with 8 bases matching TRBD1. With V trimmed by 7 bases and J by 0 bases, 8 bases remained unmatched. The V gene's germline CDR1 is MNHNY and CDR2 SVGAGI (reference sequence). The CDR3 is 15 amino acids. The DNA for the CDR3 is TGTGCCAGCAACCGAGGGACAGGAAGCTCCTACGAGCAGTACGTC. It specifies CASNRGTGSSYEQYV.

The V call is TRBV29-1, the J call TRBJ2-5; the D is unclear. Germline V gene sequence: CDR1 SQVTM, CDR2 ANQGSEA. Between the trimmed V and J ends, which lost 1 base and 6 bases, there was a span of 6 bases. The CDR3 is made up of 11 amino acids. The chain's CDR3 is CSVEVVQTQYF. CDR3 DNA: TGCAGCGTTGAAGTAGTTCAGACCCAGTACTTC.

The genes are TRBV4-3 and TRBJ1-1; weak D call: TRBD1 (5 bases). The CDR3 is 14 residues long. The germline V gene has CDR1 LGHNA and CDR2 YSLEER. Trimming shortened V by 2 bases and J by 5 bases, and 12 bases separated the two germline ends. The DNA for the CDR3 is TGCGCCAGCAGCCAAAAACGGGGGGGGACTGAAGCTTTCTTT. Protein: CASSQKRGGTEAFF.

In this sample, this clonotype turned up a few times. This rearrangement joins TRBV7-6 to TRBJ2-7, with D uncertain. Germline values: CDR1 SGHVS, CDR2 FNYEAQ. CDR3 length: 13 residues. Deletions cut 2 bases from V and 2 bases from J, with 7 bases between. CDR3 DNA: TGTGCCAGCAGCTTAATGGGTACCTACGAGCAGTACTTC. Translated, it gives CASSLMGTYEQYF.

This clonotype showed up many times. The genes are TRBV4-1 and TRBJ2-3, with D unclear. The V gene lost 0 bases and the J gene lost 0 bases, with 10 bases spanning the gap. CDR3 length: 16 residues. From germline, CDR1 is MGHRA and CDR2 YSYEKL. CDR3 protein: CASSQETVPSTDTQYF. CDR3 DNA: TGCGCCAGCAGCCAAGAGACCGTGCCGAGCACAGATACGCAGTATTTT.

This clonotype was observed a handful of times. This chain links TRBV4-1 with TRBJ2-5; 11 bases are shared with TRBD2. The CDR3 runs 15 residues. The V gene's germline CDR1 is MGHRA and CDR2 YSYEKL. The V segment lost 3 bases and the J segment 5 bases; nucleotides outside the gene matches: 5. The CDR3 DNA reads TGCGCCAGCAGCCAGGGACTAGCGGCCCGGGAGACCCAGTACTTC. Translation gives CASSQGLAARETQYF.

This clonotype was observed a handful of times. The chain has TRBV7-6 and TRBJ2-7, with a tentative D call TRBD2 (5 bases). Trimming shortened V by 4 bases and J by 0 bases, and 10 bases separated the two germline ends. The CDR3 runs to 14 residues. Germline CDR1 SGHVS, CDR2 FNYEAQ. This chain's CDR3 is CASSSLAGSYEQYV. The CDR3 bases are TGTGCCAGCAGCTCTCTAGCTGGCTCCTACGAGCAGTACGTC.

This chain joins TRBV6-2 or TRBV6-3 and TRBJ1-1; D not resolved. Trimming took 8 bases from V and 1 from J, leaving 17 bases between them. CDR3 length equals 15 residues. The V gene's germline CDR1 is MNHEY and CDR2 SVGEGT. This CDR3 reads CASCRRGSGNTEAFF. Here the CDR3 DNA reads TGTGCCAGCTGCAGGCGGGGTTCCGGGAACACTGAAGCTTTCTTT.

This clonotype was counted ten times or more. The chain has TRBV7-3 and TRBJ2-2, with D possibly being TRBD1 (6 bases). V was trimmed by 6 bases and J by 3 bases, leaving 11 bases between them. There are 14 residues in the CDR3. Looked up from germline, CDR1 is SGHTA and CDR2 is FQGTGA. The DNA for the CDR3 is TGTGCCAGCAGATCCCAGGGGTACACCGGGGAGCTGTTTTTT. Its protein is CASRSQGYTGELFF.

This clonotype has a handful of counts. The V call is TRBV12-3 or TRBV12-4, the J call TRBJ2-2; unclear D gene. Trimming took 7 bases from V and 4 from J, leaving 10 bases between them. The CDR3 totals 13 residues. Here the CDR3 reads CASTPGLTGELFF. The CDR3 region has the DNA TGTGCCAGCACGCCCGGGCTCACCGGGGAGCTGTTTTTT.

The chain joins TRBV3-1 to TRBJ2-3; 8 bases are a match to TRBD2. The length of the CDR3 is 17 residues. The trim removed 6 bases at V and 1 base at J, leaving 12 bases unmatched. Germline CDR1 LGHDT, CDR2 YNNKEL (reference sequence). The CDR3 DNA is TGTGCCAGCAGGGAGAATCGGGGGGGGCGAGGCACAGATACGCAGTATTTT. This translates into CASRENRGGRGTDTQYF.

This clonotype was seen many times. The chain has TRBV7-2 and TRBJ2-3; the match to TRBD2 covers 11 bases. Germline CDR1 reads SGHTA; CDR2 reads FQGNSA. The CDR3 contains 19 residues. J was trimmed by 0 bases and V by 1 base; bases with no gene match: 9. DNA of the CDR3: TGTGCCAGCAGCTTAGGGCTAGCGGGGGGCCCTTCTAGCACAGATACGCAGTATTTT. Translated: CASSLGLAGGPSSTDTQYF.

The CDR3 region is CASSLDPGTTDTQYF. The CDR3 nucleotides are TGTGCCAGCAGCTTGGATCCAGGAACCACAGATACGCAGTATTTT. The chain recombines TRBV5-5 with TRBJ2-3; D gene uncertain. In germline, CDR1 is SGHKS, CDR2 YYEKEE (reference sequence). CDR3 length: 15 residues. V was clipped by 0 bases and J by 2 bases, with 10 bases between them.

The chain is built from TRBV5-5 and TRBJ2-3; a weak D match, TRBD2 (6 bases). V lost 4 bases, J lost 4 bases, and 22 bases lay in between. The CDR3 extends over 17 amino acids. CDR1 SGHKS and CDR2 YYEKEE come from the germline V gene (reference sequence). The CDR3 nucleotides read TGTGCCAGCAGCCGATCCATGGCGGAGGGTCGAGCAGATACGCAGTATTTT. As protein: CASSRSMAEGRADTQYF.

CDR3 nucleotide sequence: TGTGCCAGCCGCAGGATGGGCGGCACTGAAGCTTTCTTT. Its protein is CASRRMGGTEAFF. The chain combines TRBV7-8 with TRBJ1-1; no definite D call. The CDR3 runs 13 residues. V lost 8 bases and J lost 4, with 14 bases in between. Germline CDR1 and CDR2: SGHVS and FQNEAQ.

This clonotype came up a few times. The gene calls are TRBV15 and TRBJ2-7; D not resolved. The CDR3 length is 15 residues. CDR1 is LNHNV, CDR2 YYDKDF, per germline (reference sequence). Trimming took off 0 bases at V and 5 bases at J, with 14 bases between the two ends. The DNA of the CDR3 is TGTGCCACCAGCAGAGATCGATATGGGCTTGACGAGCAGTACGTC. It codes for CATSRDRYGLDEQYV.